The clone carrying this T cell receptor (beta chain) was counted many times. These data belong to a study of patients and donors after allogeneic stem cell transplantation. Germline CDR1 reads SGDLS; CDR2 reads YYNGEE. Trimming pared 1 base from V and 2 bases from J, leaving 8 bases between. This CDR3 comprises 14 residues. One entry per CDR3 protein results from TCRdb running MiXCR on the RT-PCR reads. The sample comprises 25,000 or so distinct CDR3 sequences, about 8% of which are singletons, and about half rests with the top ten. The rearrangement uses TRBV9 and TRBJ2-3, with D perhaps matching TRBD2 (6 bases). The TCR was taken from a human donor who was either an allogeneic HSCT recipient or a stem cell or donor lymphocyte infusion donor (not recorded which). It is not recorded whose cells these are; they may come from a transplant donor. Sequenced material: blood, either unsorted or a sorted T cell fraction (not recorded which). CDR3 protein: CASSVWDSTDTQYF. The CDR3 DNA sequence: TGTGCCAGCAGCGTATGGGACTCCACAGATACGCAGTATTTT.